The TCR beta chain described here comes from a study of T cells in narcolepsy. Points from the study as a whole: Blood of same and different patients, but not healthy controls, reportedly held recurring autoreactive clonotypes.

V lost 4 bases and J 6 bases, leaving 9 bases between the germline ends. The germline gives CDR1 SNHLY, CDR2 FYNNEI. This CDR3 contains 12 residues. A note on this clone: The antigen remains unidentified. The sample holds other DNA sequences that translate to the same CDR3.

The data were produced by immunoSEQ multiplex PCR, yet TCRdb's version contains in-frame clones alone and is incomplete. The sample consists of just over 20,000 clones, 92% of them appearing once. V gene TRBV2 combines with J gene TRBJ1-2; perhaps TRBD1 as D (5 bases). Material for sequencing was CD45RA- memory CD4+ T cells from PBMCs. The receptor was isolated from a human donor with narcolepsy. The CDR3 region has the DNA TGTGCCAGCAGTGTCGAAGGGGATGGCTACACCTTC. Its translation: CASSVEGDGYTF.